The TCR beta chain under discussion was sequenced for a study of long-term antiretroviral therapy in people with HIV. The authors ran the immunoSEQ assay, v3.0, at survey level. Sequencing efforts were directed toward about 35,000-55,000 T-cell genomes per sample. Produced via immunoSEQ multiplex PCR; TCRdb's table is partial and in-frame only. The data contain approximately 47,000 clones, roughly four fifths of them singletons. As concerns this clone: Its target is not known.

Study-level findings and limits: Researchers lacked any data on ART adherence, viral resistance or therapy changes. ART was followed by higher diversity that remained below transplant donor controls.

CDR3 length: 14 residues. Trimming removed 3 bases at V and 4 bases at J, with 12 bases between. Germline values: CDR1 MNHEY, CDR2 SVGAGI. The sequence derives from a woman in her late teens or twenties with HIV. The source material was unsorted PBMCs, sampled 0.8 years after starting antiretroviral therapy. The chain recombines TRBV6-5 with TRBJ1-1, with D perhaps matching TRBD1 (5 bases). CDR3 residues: CASSYLGGSTEAFF. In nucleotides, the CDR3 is TGTGCCAGCAGTTATCTCGGGGGGAGCACTGAAGCTTTCTTT.